The clone carrying this TCR beta chain has only a few counts. Germline-derived CDR1 and CDR2 are SGDLS and YYNGEE. The CDR3 is 16 residues long. V dropped 4 bases and J dropped 0 bases, with 13 bases sitting between them. These data belong to a study of T cells after yellow fever vaccination. Template switching with 5'RACE generated the TCR cDNA and added a universal primer site and UMIs. TCRdb reprocessed the 5' RACE reads with MiXCR, giving one entry per CDR3 protein. Here the sample spans roughly 310,000 distinct CDR3 sequences, around 3.6% being singletons. Sequencing used PBMCs, obtained on the day of the yellow fever booster vaccination. This TCR was recovered from a man aged 18 to 30 who received the YFV17D yellow fever vaccine. This rearrangement joins TRBV9 to TRBJ2-2, with D maybe TRBD1 (6 bases). The CDR3 reads CASSLSGTPNTGELFF. CDR3 bases: TGTGCCAGCAGCTTAAGTGGGACACCGAACACCGGGGAGCTGTTTTTT.